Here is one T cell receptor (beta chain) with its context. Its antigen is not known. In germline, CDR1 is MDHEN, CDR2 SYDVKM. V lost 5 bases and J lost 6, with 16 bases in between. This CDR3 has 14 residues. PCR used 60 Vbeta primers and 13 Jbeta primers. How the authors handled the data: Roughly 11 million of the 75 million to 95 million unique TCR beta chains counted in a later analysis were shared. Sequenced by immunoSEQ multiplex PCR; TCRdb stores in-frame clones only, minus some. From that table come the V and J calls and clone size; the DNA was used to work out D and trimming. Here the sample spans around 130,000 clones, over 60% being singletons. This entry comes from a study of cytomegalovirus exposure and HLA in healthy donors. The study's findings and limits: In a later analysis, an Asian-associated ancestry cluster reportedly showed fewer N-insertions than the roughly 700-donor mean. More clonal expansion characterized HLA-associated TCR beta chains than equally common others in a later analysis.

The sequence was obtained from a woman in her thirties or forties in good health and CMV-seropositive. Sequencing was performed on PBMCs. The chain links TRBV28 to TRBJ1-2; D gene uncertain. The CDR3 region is CASSASGKRDGYTF. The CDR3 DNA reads TGTGCCAGCAGTGCTTCCGGGAAAAGGGATGGCTACACCTTC.